This T cell receptor (beta chain) was profiled in a study of identical twins. Study outcomes and limitations: Researchers caution that invariant MAIT and iNKT cells could partly confound zero-insertion analyses. Some out-of-frame alpha sequences were shared by twins, and these showed excess low generation probability. Abundant beta clonotypes from cord blood bore fewer insertions; memory repertoires lacked this pattern.

TCRdb re-called the 5' RACE reads with MiXCR, one entry per CDR3 protein. Of hundreds of thousands of distinct CDR3 sequences listed, around 22% are singletons. Germline V gives CDR1 SGHRS, CDR2 YFSETQ. This CDR3 is built from 15 residues. V lost 5 bases, J lost 1 base, and 15 bases lay in between. In the case of this clonotype: Its cognate antigen is unknown.

Separately, the same data were catalogued under a study of yellow fever vaccine responses in identical twins. This second study notes: Twin vaccine T cell responses reportedly seemed partly convergent, partly personalized.

This chain links TRBV5-1 with TRBJ2-5; D perhaps matches TRBD2 (6 bases). The source material was CD4+ T cells sorted from blood. This TCR derives from a woman aged 18-35 years in good health. CDR3 residues: CASSLNRLVQETQYF. The CDR3 region has the DNA TGCGCCAGCAGTTTGAACCGACTAGTCCAAGAGACCCAGTACTTC. Together with reference TRBV5-1 and TRBJ2-5, the CDR3 gives the full variable domain: KAGVTQTPRYLIKTRGQQVTLSCSPISGHRSVSWYQQTPGQGLQFLFEYFSETQRNKGNFPGRFSGRQFSNSRSEMNVSTLELGDSALYLCASSLNRLVQETQYFGPGTRLLVL.